This T cell receptor (beta chain) was recovered during a study of T cell repertoires in aging, cancer and after chemotherapy. For the study at large: Paired samples before and after chemotherapy came from chronic lymphocytic leukemia patients on fludarabine- or bendamustine-based regimens. Study-wide findings and caveats: Age-matched healthy donors had significantly more diverse, less clonal blood TCR repertoires than untreated cancer patients. Median generation probability rose over the chemotherapy interval in each cancer cohort, suggesting rebound thymic output.

TRB rearrangements spanning V, D and J were amplified using mixed TRB-A/B primers. TCRdb fed the multiplex PCR reads into MiXCR, producing one record per CDR3 protein. The table shows some 5,400 distinct CDR3 sequences, with about 33% occurring only once. The template was genomic DNA from peripheral blood, not RNA. Notes on this clonotype: Its antigen is not identified.

The germline gives CDR1 MNHNS, CDR2 SASEGT. V dropped 4 bases and J dropped 6 bases, with 19 bases sitting between them. CDR3 length equals 15 residues. V gene TRBV6-1 combines with J gene TRBJ2-7; D may be TRBD2 (7 bases). The sequence was obtained from a human donor with a blood cancer. Sequencing used blood. The CDR3 spells CASSGTFGGPGEQYF. The CDR3 DNA follows: TGTGCCAGCAGTGGGACATTCGGGGGGCCGGGCGAGCAGTACTTC.